The TCR beta chain under discussion was sequenced for a study of CD4+ T cells in melanoma. Study results and limitations: CD8+ T cell, macrophage and B cell function reportedly correlated with neoantigen-specific CD4+ T cells. Neoantigen-specific CD4+ T cells in melanoma reportedly had diverse differentiation states.

For this clone: What it recognizes is unknown.

The table came from immunoSEQ multiplex PCR; TCRdb's copy has only in-frame clones and leaves some out. This table has more than 15,000 clones, approximately 76% appearing once. Germline V gene data show CDR1 as KGHSH and CDR2 as LQKENI. Trimming pared 10 bases from V and 6 bases from J, leaving 13 bases between. This CDR3 contains 11 residues. This clonotype originated in a human donor with melanoma. The chain combines TRBV18 with TRBJ2-7; D is undetermined. What was sequenced was cells from a culture (not recorded whether cultured in vitro). CDR3 nucleotides: TGTGCCACCCGTGGGATTGGCGAGCAGTACTTC. Translation: CATRGIGEQYF.